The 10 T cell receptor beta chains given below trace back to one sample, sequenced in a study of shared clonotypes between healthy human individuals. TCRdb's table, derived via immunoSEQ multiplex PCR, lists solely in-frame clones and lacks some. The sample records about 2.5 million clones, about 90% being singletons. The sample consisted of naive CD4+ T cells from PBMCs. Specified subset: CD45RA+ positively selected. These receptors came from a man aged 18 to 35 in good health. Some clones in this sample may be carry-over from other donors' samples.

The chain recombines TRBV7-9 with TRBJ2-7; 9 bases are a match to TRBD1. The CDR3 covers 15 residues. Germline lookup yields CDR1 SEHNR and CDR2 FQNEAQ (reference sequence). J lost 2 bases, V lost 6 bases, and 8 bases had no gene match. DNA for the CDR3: TGTGCCAGCAGTCGTACAGGGGGCGCTGCCTACGAGCAGTACTTC. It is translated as CASSRTGGAAYEQYF. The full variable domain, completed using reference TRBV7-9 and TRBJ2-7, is DTGVSQNPRHKITKRGQNVTFRCDPISEHNRLYWYRQTLGQGPEFLTYFQNEAQLEKSRLLSDRFSAERPKGSFSTLEIQRTEQGDSAMYLCASSRTGGAAYEQYFGPGTRLTVT.

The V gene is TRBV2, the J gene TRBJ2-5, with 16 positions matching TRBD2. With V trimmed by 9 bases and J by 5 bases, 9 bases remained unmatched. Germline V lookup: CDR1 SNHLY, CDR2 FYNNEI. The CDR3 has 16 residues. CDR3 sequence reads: CARTGLAGGPGETQYF. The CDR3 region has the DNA TGTGCCAGGACGGGACTAGCGGGAGGGCCCGGGGAGACCCAGTACTTC.

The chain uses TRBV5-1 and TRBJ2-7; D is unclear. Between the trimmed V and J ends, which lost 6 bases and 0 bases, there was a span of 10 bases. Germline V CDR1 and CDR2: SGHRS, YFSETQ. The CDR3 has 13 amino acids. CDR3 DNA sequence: TGCGCCAGCAAGATCCAGGACTCCTACGAGCAGTACTTC. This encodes CASKIQDSYEQYF.

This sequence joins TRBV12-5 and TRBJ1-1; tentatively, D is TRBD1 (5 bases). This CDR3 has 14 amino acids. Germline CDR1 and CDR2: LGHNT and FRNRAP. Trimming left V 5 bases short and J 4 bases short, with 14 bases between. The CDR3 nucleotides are TGTGCTAGTGGTCCAACGGGCAGGGTCACTGAAGCTTTCTTT. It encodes CASGPTGRVTEAFF.

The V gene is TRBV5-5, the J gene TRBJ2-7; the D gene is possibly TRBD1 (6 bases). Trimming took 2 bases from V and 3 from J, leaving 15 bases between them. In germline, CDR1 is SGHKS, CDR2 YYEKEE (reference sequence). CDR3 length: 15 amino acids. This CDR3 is CASSFNKGHIYEQYF. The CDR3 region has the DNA TGTGCCAGCAGCTTTAATAAGGGACACATCTACGAGCAGTACTTC.

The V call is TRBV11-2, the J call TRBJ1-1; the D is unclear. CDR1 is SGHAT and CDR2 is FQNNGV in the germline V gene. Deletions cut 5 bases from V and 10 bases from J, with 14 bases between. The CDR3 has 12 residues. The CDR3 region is CASSEEWGGAFF. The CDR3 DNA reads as TGTGCCAGCAGCGAGGAGTGGGGTGGAGCTTTCTTT.

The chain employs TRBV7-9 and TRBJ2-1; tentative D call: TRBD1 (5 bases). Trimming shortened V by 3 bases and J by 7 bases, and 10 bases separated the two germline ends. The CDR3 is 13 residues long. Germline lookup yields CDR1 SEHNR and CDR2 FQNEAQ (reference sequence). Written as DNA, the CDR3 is TGTGCCAGCAGCTTCTTACAGGCGAATGAGCAGTTCTTC. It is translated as CASSFLQANEQFF.

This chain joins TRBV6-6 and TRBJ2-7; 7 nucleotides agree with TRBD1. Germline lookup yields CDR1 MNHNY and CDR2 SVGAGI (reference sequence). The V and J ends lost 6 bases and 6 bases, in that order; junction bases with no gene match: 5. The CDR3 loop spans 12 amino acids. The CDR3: CASSIQGTEQYF. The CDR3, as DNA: TGTGCCAGCAGCATACAGGGGACCGAGCAGTACTTC.

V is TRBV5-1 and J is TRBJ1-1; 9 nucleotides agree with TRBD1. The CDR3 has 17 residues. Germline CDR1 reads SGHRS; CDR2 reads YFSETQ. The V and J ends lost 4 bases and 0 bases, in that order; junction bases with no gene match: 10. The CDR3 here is CASSPTTGGFMNTEAFF. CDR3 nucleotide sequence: TGCGCCAGCAGCCCGACGACAGGGGGATTTATGAACACTGAAGCTTTCTTT.

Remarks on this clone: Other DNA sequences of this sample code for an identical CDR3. The CDR3 sequence is CASSLGGQGAYEQYF. CDR3 bases: TGTGCCAGCAGCTTGGGTGGGCAGGGCGCCTACGAGCAGTACTTC. The chain employs TRBV5-4 and TRBJ2-7; possible D gene TRBD1, 5 bases. Trimming pared 0 bases from V and 2 bases from J, leaving 12 bases between. Germline V gene lookup returns CDR1 SGHNT and CDR2 YYREEE (reference sequence). CDR3 size: 15 residues.